The rows below give T cell receptor beta chains drawn from one sample of a study of cytomegalovirus exposure and HLA in healthy donors. Sequencing was performed with immunoSEQ multiplex PCR; in TCRdb, only in-frame clones are kept and a portion is missing. The sample yields more than 110,000 clones, of which the top ten take up less than 3.5%. What was sequenced was PBMCs. Source of these receptors: a man aged 35 to 55 in good health and CMV-seronegative. Each CDR3 is given with its conserved first and last residue. D genes are given only for firm matches.

j_call | d_call | v_call | cdr3_length | cdr3_nt | cdr3_aa
TRBJ2-5 | NA | TRBV2 | 12 | TGTGCCAGCGGAGGTACTGGAGAGACCCAGTACTTC | CASGGTGETQYF
TRBJ2-2 | NA | TRBV19 | 14 | TGTGCCAGTATGCGACAGCCGAACACCGGGGAGCTGTTTTTT | CASMRQPNTGELFF
TRBJ2-7 | NA | TRBV5-6 | 15 | TGTGCCAGCAGCTCGCCAGACAGGCCCCGTTACGAGCAGTACTTC | CASSSPDRPRYEQYF
TRBJ2-1 | TRBD2 | TRBV9 | 15 | TGTGCCAGCAGCGTCCGGGACTATCCTTACAATGAGCAGTTCTTC | CASSVRDYPYNEQFF
TRBJ2-5 | NA | TRBV5-1 | 14 | TGCGCCAGCAGCTTGGCAGGGGTCCAAGAGACCCAGTACTTC | CASSLAGVQETQYF
TRBJ1-2 | TRBD1 | TRBV5-6 | 13 | TGTGCCAGCAGCTTGTACAGGGGACAGGGCTACACCTTC | CASSLYRGQGYTF
TRBJ2-5 | NA | TRBV19 | 15 | TGTGCCAGTAGCCCAAATCAAGGGGATCAAGAGACCCAGTACTTC | CASSPNQGDQETQYF
TRBJ1-1 | NA | TRBV11-2 | 15 | TGTGCCAGCAGCTTAGCCGGCGCTGGAGCCACTGAAGCTTTCTTT | CASSLAGAGATEAFF
TRBJ2-1 | NA | TRBV29-1 | 14 | TGCAGCGTTGAAGATATTAGCAGATACAATGAGCAGTTCTTC | CSVEDISRYNEQFF
TRBJ1-1 | NA | TRBV25-1 | 16 | TGTGCCAGCAGTGAAAGGGGGGGTGGGTCGGAGGTGCGGGCTTTCTTT | CASSERGGGSEVRAFF
TRBJ1-6 | NA | TRBV6-4 | 13 | TGTGCCAGCAGTGTCATGGCGGATTCACCCCTCCACTTT | CASSVMADSPLHF
TRBJ2-7 | NA | TRBV9 | 15 | TGTGCCAGCAGCGTAGGTCTAGGGGGTTCCTACGAGCAGTACTTC | CASSVGLGGSYEQYF
TRBJ1-5 | NA | TRBV6-1 | 13 | TGTGCCAGCAGTGACTTAGGAGGCCAGCCCCAGCATTTT | CASSDLGGQPQHF
TRBJ1-5 | NA | TRBV5-1 | 13 | TGCGCCAGCAGCGTGACAGTTAATCAGCCCCAGCATTTT | CASSVTVNQPQHF
TRBJ1-1 | TRBD1 | TRBV2 | 16 | TGTGCCAGCAGTTTCTCCCGGGACAGGGGGAAAACTGAAGCTTTCTTT | CASSFSRDRGKTEAFF
TRBJ1-3 | TRBD1 | TRBV5-4 | 15 | TGTGCCAGCAGCCAGGGGGTAAACGGTCCGGACACCATATATTTT | CASSQGVNGPDTIYF
TRBJ1-6 | TRBD1 | TRBV28 | 18 | TGTGCCAGCAGTTTATTCAGAGACAGGGGAGGCAATAATTCACCCCTCCACTTT | CASSLFRDRGGNNSPLHF